Shown below are 20 T cell receptor beta chains from a single sample sequenced in a study of shared clonotypes between healthy human individuals. Repertoires were generated with immunoSEQ multiplex PCR, while TCRdb's copy carries only in-frame clones and drops some. The table shows around 700,000 clones, with less than 80% occurring only once. Specimen: memory CD4+ T cells sorted from blood. As for subset: CD45RA-negative fraction. These receptors originate from a woman in her thirties in good health.

The J gene is TRBJ2-4, the V gene TRBV19, with D tentatively TRBD2 (6 bases). The CDR3 spans 14 residues. The V end was cut by 0 bases, the J end by 16 bases, with 19 bases between. CDR1 LNHDA and CDR2 SQIVND come from the germline V gene (reference sequence). The CDR3 nucleotides are TGTGCCAGTAGTATAGATCTCGAACGGGGAGGACTTTACTTC. Translation gives CASSIDLERGGLYF.

This clone was observed a few times. This chain links TRBV7-8 with TRBJ1-5; 9 nucleotides line up with TRBD1. J was trimmed by 4 bases and V by 0 bases; bases with no gene match: 4. The CDR3 runs to 16 residues. The germline V gene encodes CDR1 SGHVS and CDR2 FQNEAQ. CDR3 bases: TGTGCCAGCAGCTTAGCTGGACAGGGGTCAAATCAGCCCCAGCATTTT. Protein product: CASSLAGQGSNQPQHF.

The V call is TRBV7-2, the J call TRBJ2-7, with D uncertain. The CDR3 length is 13 residues. Trimming took 5 bases from V and 6 from J, leaving 14 bases between them. Germline values: CDR1 SGHTA, CDR2 FQGNSA. Here the CDR3 reads CASSPRLPLEQYF. CDR3 nucleotide sequence: TGTGCCAGCAGCCCTAGACTCCCCCTCGAGCAGTACTTC.

This sequence joins TRBV28 and TRBJ2-5, with TRBD2 identical over 7 bases. CDR1 MDHEN and CDR2 SYDVKM come from the germline V gene. V was clipped by 2 bases and J by 0 bases; unmatched bases: 3. The CDR3 consists of 15 residues. CDR3 DNA sequence: TGTGCCAGCAGTTTACCAGCGGGGAACCAAGAGACCCAGTACTTC. Translating gives CASSLPAGNQETQYF.

The CDR3 nucleotides read TGTGCCTGGAGGCGGGGTGGGGGGAACCCCTACGAGCAGTACTTC. As protein: CAWRRGGGNPYEQYF. The chain recombines TRBV30 with TRBJ2-7, with D possibly TRBD2 on 6 matching bases. Looked up from germline, CDR1 is GTSNPN and CDR2 is SVGIG (reference sequence). V gave up 3 bases and J gave up 2 bases, with 17 bases separating them. The CDR3 has 15 amino acids.

The V gene is TRBV7-2, the J gene TRBJ2-5; D is perhaps TRBD1 or TRBD2 (5 bases each). V shed 3 bases and J shed 5 bases, with 13 bases lying between them. Germline V gene lookup returns CDR1 SGHTA and CDR2 FQGNSA. This CDR3 has 14 amino acids. The DNA for the CDR3 is TGTGCCAGCAGCTTGTCAGTGGGGACGGAGACCCAGTACTTC. Encoded protein: CASSLSVGTETQYF.

This clone was found once. This chain links TRBV5-1 with TRBJ2-7, with 8 bases fitting TRBD1. CDR1 is SGHRS and CDR2 is YFSETQ in the germline V gene. This CDR3 contains 15 residues. With V trimmed by 4 bases and J by 0 bases, 6 bases remained unmatched. This chain's CDR3 is CASSQGQASSYEQYF. The CDR3 DNA follows: TGCGCCAGCAGCCAGGGACAGGCGAGCTCCTACGAGCAGTACTTC.

This chain joins TRBV29-1 and TRBJ1-4, with 7 bases identical to TRBD1. This CDR3 is 15 amino acids long. The junction had 8 bases not matched to a gene; V was cut back by 4 bases and J by 3 bases. Germline CDR1 is SQVTM and CDR2 is ANQGSEA. DNA of the CDR3: TGCAGCGTTGGAATGCTCGGACAGGCTAATGAAAAACTGTTTTTT. It codes for CSVGMLGQANEKLFF.

The chain recombines TRBV5-1 with TRBJ1-1; D gene ambiguous. CDR3 length equals 14 residues. Trimming took off 7 bases at V and 7 bases at J, with 20 bases between the two ends. Per germline, CDR1 SGHRS and CDR2 YFSETQ. DNA for the CDR3: TGCGCCAGCGCAATAGGCCCCGGTACGAATGAAGCTTTCTTT. Protein sequence: CASAIGPGTNEAFF.

The chain recombines TRBV11-3 with TRBJ2-3; TRBD2 agrees at 7 bases. The CDR3 consists of 14 residues. The germline V gene encodes CDR1 SGHNT and CDR2 YENEEA. V shed 6 bases, J shed 2 bases, and the junction held 5 bases outside the gene matches. The CDR3 sequence is CASRASGYTDTQYF. In nucleotides, the CDR3 is TGTGCCAGCAGGGCTAGCGGCTACACAGATACGCAGTATTTT.

At least ten counts were recorded for this clone. Other DNA sequences in this sample translate to the same CDR3. This chain uses TRBV27 with TRBJ2-1; 8 positions agree with TRBD2. The CDR3 loop spans 15 amino acids. Per germline, CDR1 MNHEY and CDR2 SMNVEV (reference sequence). V shed 3 bases and J 4 bases; nucleotides not matched to a gene: 5. The CDR3 DNA reads TGTGCCAGCAGTTTGTCTAGCGGGTATTACAATGAGCAGTTCTTC. Translation: CASSLSSGYYNEQFF.

The gene calls are TRBV4-1 and TRBJ1-6; 7 positions match TRBD1. CDR3 length: 14 residues. Germline lookup yields CDR1 MGHRA and CDR2 YSYEKL. With V trimmed by 1 base and J by 7 bases, 1 base remained unmatched. CDR3 nucleotides: TGCGCCAGCAGCCAAGGGGGACAGAATTCACCCCTCCACTTT. Translating gives CASSQGGQNSPLHF.

This clone was found once. The J gene is TRBJ1-1, the V gene TRBV7-9, with unresolved D. CDR1 SEHNR and CDR2 FQNEAQ come from the germline V gene (reference sequence). The CDR3 is 14 amino acids. Trimming removed 5 bases at V and 2 bases at J, with 12 bases between. CDR3 in amino acids: CASSRWTRNTEAFF. In nucleotides, the CDR3 is TGTGCCAGCAGCCGCTGGACCCGAAACACTGAAGCTTTCTTT.

The sample holds many counts of this clone. This chain joins TRBV14 and TRBJ2-2; no clear D. This CDR3 contains 15 residues. Per the germline V gene, CDR1 is SGHDN and CDR2 is FVKESK. Trimming took 3 bases from V and 2 from J, leaving 10 bases between them. The DNA of the CDR3 is TGTGCCAGCAGCCAGCTCAAGCGTAACACCGGGGAGCTGTTTTTT. The encoded protein is CASSQLKRNTGELFF.

On this clone: Additional DNA sequences in this sample encode the identical CDR3. The chain combines TRBV6-6 with TRBJ2-3; the match to TRBD2 covers 8 bases. Germline V CDR1 and CDR2: MNHNY, SVGAGI (reference sequence). Germline trimming cut 8 bases from V and 1 base from J; bases unmatched to any gene: 2. The CDR3 runs to 13 residues. CDR3 bases: TGTGCCAGCTCGGGACTAGGCACAGATACGCAGTATTTT. The encoded protein is CASSGLGTDTQYF.

The gene calls are TRBV5-4 and TRBJ2-7; D gene ambiguous. The CDR3 is made up of 13 amino acids. Germline V gives CDR1 SGHNT, CDR2 YYREEE (reference sequence). V lost 2 bases to trimming and J lost 2 bases, with 8 bases between them. CDR3 coding DNA: TGTGCCAGCAGCTTCCCAGCCCCCTACGAGCAGTACTTC. Its protein is CASSFPAPYEQYF. Complete variable domain (other parts from reference TRBV5-4 and TRBJ2-7): ETGVTQSPTHLIKTRGQQVTLRCSSQSGHNTVSWYQQALGQGPQFIFQYYREEENGRGNFPPRFSGLQFPNYSSELNVNALELDDSALYLCASSFPAPYEQYFGPGTRLTVT.

The J gene is TRBJ1-5, the V gene TRBV30, with D hard to call. The CDR3 is 15 residues long. V lost 0 bases and J 0 bases, leaving 9 bases between the germline ends. CDR1 and CDR2 (germline): GTSNPN, SVGIG (reference sequence). The CDR3 nucleotides read TGTGCCTGGAGTGTATGGGGTAATAGCAATCAGCCCCAGCATTTT. This codes for CAWSVWGNSNQPQHF.

This sequence joins TRBV7-2 and TRBJ2-7, with a tentative D call TRBD1 (6 bases). The CDR3 totals 14 residues. Trimming stripped 4 bases from V and 1 base from J, with 11 bases between. CDR1 is SGHTA and CDR2 is FQGNSA in the germline V gene. CDR3: CASSSTRGSYEQYF. CDR3 nucleotides: TGTGCCAGCAGCTCCACCAGGGGATCCTACGAGCAGTACTTC.

V is TRBV6-1 and J is TRBJ1-5; 8 positions agree with TRBD1. Germline assignment: CDR1 MNHNS and CDR2 SASEGT. This CDR3 has 13 residues. V was pared by 6 bases and J by 7 bases, with 5 bases of the junction left unmatched. In DNA form, the CDR3 reads TGTGCCAGCAGAGCAAACAGGGGGCAGCCCCAGCATTTT. It is translated as CASRANRGQPQHF.

This clone was picked up a small number of times. The V and J genes are TRBV5-1 and TRBJ2-1, with D perhaps matching TRBD2 (6 bases). The V end lost 4 bases, the J end lost 5 bases, and 16 bases lay between the germline ends. Germline CDR1 SGHRS, CDR2 YFSETQ. The CDR3 extends over 15 amino acids. This CDR3 reads CASSPKPSANNEQFF. DNA of the CDR3: TGCGCCAGCAGCCCAAAGCCTAGCGCCAACAATGAGCAGTTCTTC. Using reference TRBV5-1 and TRBJ2-1 for the parts outside the CDR3, the full variable domain is KAGVTQTPRYLIKTRGQQVTLSCSPISGHRSVSWYQQTPGQGLQFLFEYFSETQRNKGNFPGRFSGRQFSNSRSEMNVSTLELGDSALYLCASSPKPSANNEQFFGPGTRLTVL.